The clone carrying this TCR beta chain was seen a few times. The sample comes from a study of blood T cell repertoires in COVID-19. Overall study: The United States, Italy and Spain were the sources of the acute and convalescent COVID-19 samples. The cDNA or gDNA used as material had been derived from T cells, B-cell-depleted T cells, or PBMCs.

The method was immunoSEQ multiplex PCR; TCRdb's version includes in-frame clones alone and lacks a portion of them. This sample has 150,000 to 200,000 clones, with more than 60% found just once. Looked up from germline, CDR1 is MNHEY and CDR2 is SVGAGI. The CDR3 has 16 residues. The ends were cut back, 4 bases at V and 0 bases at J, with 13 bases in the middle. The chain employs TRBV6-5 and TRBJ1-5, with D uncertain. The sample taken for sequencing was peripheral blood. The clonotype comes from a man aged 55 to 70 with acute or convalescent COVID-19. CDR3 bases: TGTGCCAGCAGTTTATCGAGCCGTTATAGCAATCAGCCCCAGCATTTT. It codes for CASSLSSRYSNQPQHF.